What follows is one T cell receptor beta chain and its context. Its antigen is unknown. Possible read error: a much larger clone is one base away. Germline CDR1 reads SGHVS; CDR2 reads FQNEAQ. This CDR3 is built from 13 residues. Trimming removed 5 bases from V and 9 bases from J, with 14 bases in between. These data belong to a study of T cell repertoires in cytomegalovirus infection. TCRdb re-analysed the reads in MiXCR, keeping a single row per CDR3 protein. The sample gives under 150,000 distinct CDR3 sequences, under 35% of which show up once; roughly two fifths is in the top ten. V gene TRBV7-8 combines with J gene TRBJ2-1; possible D gene TRBD2, 7 bases. This clonotype was sampled from a human donor in good health (CMV status not recorded). Some clones in this sample may be carry-over from other donors' samples. Sequences were derived from CD8+ T cells from cultured PBMCs, sampled from culture after CMV antigen stimulation. CDR3 sequence (DNA): TGTGCCAGCAGCCAGAGCCGGGGGGCTGAGCAGTTCTTC. Encoded protein: CASSQSRGAEQFF. Combining the CDR3 with reference TRBV7-8 and TRBJ2-1 gives the whole variable domain GAGVSQSPRYKVAKRGQDVALRCDPISGHVSLFWYQQALGQGPEFLTYFQNEAQLDKSGLPSDRFFAERPEGSVSTLKIQRTQQEDSAVYLCASSQSRGAEQFFGPGTRLTVL.